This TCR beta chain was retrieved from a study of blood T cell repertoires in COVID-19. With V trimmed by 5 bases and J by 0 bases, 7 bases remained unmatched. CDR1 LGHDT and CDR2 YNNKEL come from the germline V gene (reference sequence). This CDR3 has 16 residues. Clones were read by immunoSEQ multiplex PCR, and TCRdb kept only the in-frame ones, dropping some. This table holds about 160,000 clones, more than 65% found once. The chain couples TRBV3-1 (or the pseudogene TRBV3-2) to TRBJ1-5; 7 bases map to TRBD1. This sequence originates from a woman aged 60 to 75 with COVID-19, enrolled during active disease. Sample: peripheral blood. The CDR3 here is CASSRGGRGSNQPQHF. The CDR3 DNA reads TGTGCCAGCAGCAGAGGGGGCAGAGGTAGCAATCAGCCCCAGCATTTT.